The clone carrying this TCR beta chain was recorded many times. The sample comes from a study of blood T cell repertoires in COVID-19. Sequenced by immunoSEQ multiplex PCR; TCRdb stores in-frame clones only, minus some. The sample lists roughly 220,000 clones, roughly 80% occurring once. The source of this sequence is a man aged 25 to 40 with active or convalescent COVID-19. Sequencing input: peripheral blood.

CDR3 nucleotide sequence: TGTGCCAGCAGTCTAGGACCAGGGGCAGGAAACACCATATATTTT. Residues: CASSLGPGAGNTIYF. The rearrangement joins TRBV2 to TRBJ1-3; D might be TRBD1 (6 bases). Germline V CDR1 and CDR2: SNHLY, FYNNEI. V lost 5 bases to trimming and J lost 4 bases, with 15 bases between them. The CDR3 has 15 residues.